This TCR beta chain was identified in a study of blood T cell repertoires in COVID-19. Study-level information: Samples of COVID-19 (acute and convalescent) were obtained from the United States, Italy and Spain. Sample material is recorded as cDNA or gDNA derived from T cells, B-cell-depleted T cells, or PBMCs.

Per the authors' pipeline: Amplifying reference gene primers gave estimates of nucleated cell counts. Measured with immunoSEQ multiplex PCR; TCRdb has only the in-frame clones, and not every one. V, J and clone size reflect that table, while D and trimming were determined from the DNA. The sample lists tens of thousands of clones; 75% to 95% were seen once. The germline V gene has CDR1 SGHTA and CDR2 FQGNSA. The CDR3 contains 14 residues. Trimming took 1 base from V and 2 from J, leaving 6 bases between them. The material sequenced was peripheral blood. The chain recombines TRBV7-2 with TRBJ1-5; no clear D gene. The TCR was taken from a man aged 55 to 70 with acute or convalescent COVID-19. The CDR3 sequence is CASSLVRGNQPQHF. In DNA form, the CDR3 reads TGTGCCAGCAGCTTAGTACGGGGCAATCAGCCCCAGCATTTT.